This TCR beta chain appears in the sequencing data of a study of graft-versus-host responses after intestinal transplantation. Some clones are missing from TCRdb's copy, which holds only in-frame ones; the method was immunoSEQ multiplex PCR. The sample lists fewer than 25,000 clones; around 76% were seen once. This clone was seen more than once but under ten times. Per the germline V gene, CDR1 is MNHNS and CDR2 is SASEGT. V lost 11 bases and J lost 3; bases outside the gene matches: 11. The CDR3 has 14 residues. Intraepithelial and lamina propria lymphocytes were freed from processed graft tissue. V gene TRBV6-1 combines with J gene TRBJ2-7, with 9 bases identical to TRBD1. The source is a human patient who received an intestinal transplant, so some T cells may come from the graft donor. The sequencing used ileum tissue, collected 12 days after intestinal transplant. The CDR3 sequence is CAGPIGTGLYEQYF. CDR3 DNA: TGTGCCGGGCCTATCGGGACAGGGCTCTACGAGCAGTACTTC.